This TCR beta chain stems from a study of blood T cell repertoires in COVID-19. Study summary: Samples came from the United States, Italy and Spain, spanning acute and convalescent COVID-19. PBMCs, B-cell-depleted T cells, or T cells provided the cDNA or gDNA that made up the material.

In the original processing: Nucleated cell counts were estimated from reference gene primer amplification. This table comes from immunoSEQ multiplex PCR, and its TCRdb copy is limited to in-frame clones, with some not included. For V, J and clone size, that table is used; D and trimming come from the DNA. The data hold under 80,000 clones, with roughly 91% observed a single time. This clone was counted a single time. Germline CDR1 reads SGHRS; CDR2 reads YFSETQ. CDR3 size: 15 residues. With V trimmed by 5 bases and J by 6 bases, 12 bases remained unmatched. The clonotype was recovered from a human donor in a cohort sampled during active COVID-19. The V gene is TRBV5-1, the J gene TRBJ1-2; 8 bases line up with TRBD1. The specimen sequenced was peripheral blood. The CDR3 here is CASSSQGGRTDGYTF. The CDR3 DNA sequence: TGCGCCAGCAGTTCACAGGGGGGAAGGACTGATGGCTACACCTTC.